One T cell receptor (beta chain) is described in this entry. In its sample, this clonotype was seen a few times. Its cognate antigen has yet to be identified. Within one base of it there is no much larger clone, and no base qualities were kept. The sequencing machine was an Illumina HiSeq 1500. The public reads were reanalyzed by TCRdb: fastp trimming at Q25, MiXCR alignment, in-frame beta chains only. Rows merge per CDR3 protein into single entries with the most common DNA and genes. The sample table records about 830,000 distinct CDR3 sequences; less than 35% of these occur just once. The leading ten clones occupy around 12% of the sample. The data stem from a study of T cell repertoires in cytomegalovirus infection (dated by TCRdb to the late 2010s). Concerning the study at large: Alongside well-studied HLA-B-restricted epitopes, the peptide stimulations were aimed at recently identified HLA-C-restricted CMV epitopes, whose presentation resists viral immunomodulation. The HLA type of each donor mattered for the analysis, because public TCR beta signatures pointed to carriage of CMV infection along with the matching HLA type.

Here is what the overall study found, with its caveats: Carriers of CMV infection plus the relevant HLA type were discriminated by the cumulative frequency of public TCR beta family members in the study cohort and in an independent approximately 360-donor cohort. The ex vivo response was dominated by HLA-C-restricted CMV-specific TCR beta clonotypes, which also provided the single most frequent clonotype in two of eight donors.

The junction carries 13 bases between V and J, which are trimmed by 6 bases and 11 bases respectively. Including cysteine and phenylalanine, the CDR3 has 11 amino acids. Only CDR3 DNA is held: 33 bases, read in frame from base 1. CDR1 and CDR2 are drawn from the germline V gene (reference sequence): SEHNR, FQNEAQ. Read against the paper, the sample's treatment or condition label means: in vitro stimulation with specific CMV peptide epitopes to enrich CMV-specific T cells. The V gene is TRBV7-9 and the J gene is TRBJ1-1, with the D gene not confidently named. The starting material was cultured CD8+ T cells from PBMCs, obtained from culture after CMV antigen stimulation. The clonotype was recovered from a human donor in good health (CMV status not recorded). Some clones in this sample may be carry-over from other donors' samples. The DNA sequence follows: TGTGCCAGCAGAACCGGGAGCCATGCTTTCTTT. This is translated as CASRTGSHAFF.